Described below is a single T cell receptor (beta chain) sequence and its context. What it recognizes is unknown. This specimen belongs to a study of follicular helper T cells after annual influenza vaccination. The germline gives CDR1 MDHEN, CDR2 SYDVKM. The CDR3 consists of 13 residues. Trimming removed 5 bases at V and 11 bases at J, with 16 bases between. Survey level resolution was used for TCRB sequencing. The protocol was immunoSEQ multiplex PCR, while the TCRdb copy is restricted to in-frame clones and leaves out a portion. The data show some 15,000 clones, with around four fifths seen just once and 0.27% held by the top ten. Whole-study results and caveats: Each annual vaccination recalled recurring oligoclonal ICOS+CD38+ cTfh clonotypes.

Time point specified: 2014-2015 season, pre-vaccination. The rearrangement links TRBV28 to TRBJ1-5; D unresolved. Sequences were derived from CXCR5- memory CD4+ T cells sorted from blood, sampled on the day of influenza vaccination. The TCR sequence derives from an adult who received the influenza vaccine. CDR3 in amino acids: CASSPRPIEAQHF. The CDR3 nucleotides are TGTGCCAGCAGTCCGAGACCCATAGAGGCCCAGCATTTT. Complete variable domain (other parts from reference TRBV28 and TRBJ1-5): DVKVTQSSRYLVKRTGEKVFLECVQDMDHENMFWYRQDPGLGLRLIYFSYDVKMKEKGDIPEGYSVSREKKERFSLILESASTNQTSMYLCASSPRPIEAQHFGDGTRLSIL.